Following are 7 T cell receptor beta chains from one sample sequenced in a study of post-analysis software for immune sequencing data. Each TCR beta cDNA library carried unique molecular identifiers. A single record per CDR3 protein comes from TCRdb applying MiXCR to the PCR reads. The repertoire has some 690,000 distinct CDR3 sequences, just under 30% of them found once; the top ten carry approximately 0.55%. Overall study results and limits: Patients had higher frequencies than controls of about five TRBV segments, including TRBV5-6, TRBV5-1 and TRBV20-1.

No antigen has been identified for these receptors. The sample was blood. All receptors come from a girl between 10 and 17 years old with multiple sclerosis.

The J gene is TRBJ2-3, the V gene TRBV12-3 or TRBV12-4; D not resolved. The CDR3 runs 11 residues. Trimming pared 5 bases from V and 8 bases from J, leaving 8 bases between. CDR3 sequence (DNA): TGTGCCAGCAGTCCCCCCCCTACGCAGTATTTT. Protein sequence: CASSPPPTQYF.

The genes are TRBV20-1 and TRBJ2-1, with TRBD2 matching over 7 bases. CDR3 length: 15 amino acids. V lost 7 bases to trimming and J lost 4 bases; unmatched junction nucleotides: 13. From germline, CDR1 is DFQATT and CDR2 SNEGSKA (reference sequence). The CDR3 DNA reads as TGCAGTGTCCGCCCCCCAGCGGGAAGTTACAATGAGCAGTTCTTC. It yields the protein CSVRPPAGSYNEQFF.

On this clonotype itself: The junction shows a germline mismatch at one end, possibly a read error. This chain connects TRBV5-1 to TRBJ2-3, with 8 bases matching TRBD2. Per germline, CDR1 SGHRS and CDR2 YFSETQ. The CDR3 is 15 amino acids. CDR3 nucleotide sequence: TGCGCTAGCAGCCTGAATAGCGGGACTCGGGGTACGCAGTATTTT. The encoded protein is CASSLNSGTRGTQYF.

This clonotype was picked up a small number of times. This rearrangement joins TRBV28 to TRBJ2-7; D tentatively fits TRBD1 or TRBD2 (5 bases each). The CDR3 covers 13 residues. Trimming stripped 8 bases from V and 4 bases from J, with 15 bases between. Per germline, CDR1 MDHEN and CDR2 SYDVKM. The DNA for the CDR3 is TGTGCCAGCCGGTGGCAGGGCGGGTACGAGCAGTACTTC. Its translation is CASRWQGGYEQYF. Full variable domain (remainder filled in from reference TRBV28 and TRBJ2-7): DVKVTQSSRYLVKRTGEKVFLECVQDMDHENMFWYRQDPGLGLRLIYFSYDVKMKEKGDIPEGYSVSREKKERFSLILESASTNQTSMYLCASRWQGGYEQYFGPGTRLTVT.

This clonotype was picked up a small number of times. For the CDR3, the DNA is TGTGCCAGCAGTCCAGGACAGGGGTATAGCAATCAGCCCCAGCATTTT. Translating gives CASSPGQGYSNQPQHF. The chain carries TRBV12-3 or TRBV12-4 and TRBJ1-5, with 9 bases identical to TRBD1. With 5 bases clipped from V and 0 bases from J, the junction kept 5 bases outside the gene matches. CDR3 length equals 16 residues.

A note on this clonotype: Relative to the germline gene, one junction end is altered; a read error may explain this. CDR3 DNA: TGCGCCAGCAGCGCCCAAGGGGCCTATGGCCACACCTTC. This codes for CASSAQGAYGHTF. The chain carries TRBV5-1 and TRBJ1-2; D may be TRBD1 (5 bases). The CDR3 totals 13 residues. Germline-derived CDR1 and CDR2 are SGHRS and YFSETQ.

This chain connects TRBV10-3 to TRBJ2-1; 15 bases agree with TRBD2. CDR1 is ENHRY and CDR2 is SYGVKD in the germline V gene. The V and J ends lost 10 bases and 6 bases, in that order; junction bases with no gene match: 4. CDR3 size: 14 residues. CDR3 residues: CATGTSGGPNEQFF. The CDR3 DNA reads as TGTGCCACTGGGACTAGCGGGGGGCCCAATGAGCAGTTCTTC.